This TCR beta chain was recovered during a study of T cell responses to AZD1222 COVID-19 vaccine. Study in general: Second-dose intervals of approximately 4 or approximately 12 weeks were pooled.

To note about this clone: Its specificity is unknown.

Study-level results: It should be noted that donors were predominantly white British and more often female, and clonal diversity was possibly underestimated.

The data were produced by immunoSEQ multiplex PCR, yet TCRdb's version contains in-frame clones alone and is incomplete. The sample shows more than 150,000 clones, 85% to 90% of them seen only once. V lost 5 bases to trimming and J lost 7 bases; unmatched junction nucleotides: 12. This CDR3 has 15 amino acids. CDR1 MDHEN and CDR2 SYDVKM come from the germline V gene. This TCR derives from an adult in good health. The genes are TRBV28 and TRBJ1-2; 8 positions match TRBD1. The source material was peripheral blood, sampled on day 0 of AZD1222 vaccination. The CDR3 sequence: CASSTTRTGRGGYTF. CDR3 DNA sequence: TGTGCCAGCAGTACAACTCGGACAGGGAGGGGTGGCTACACCTTC.